These T cell receptor beta chains were read from a single sample in a study of regulatory T cells in long-lasting Graves disease. TCRdb re-analysed the multiplex PCR reads in MiXCR, keeping a single row per CDR3 protein. Of 400,000 to 500,000 distinct CDR3 sequences listed, around a fifth are singletons. The starting material was peripheral blood mononuclear cells (PBMCs), obtained when the disease was refractory, from a patient treated with antithyroid drugs. The receptor set was obtained from a female donor with Graves disease. CDR3s include the opening cysteine and the closing phenylalanine or tryptophan. The D gene is left open where the match is weak. The size entry is marked missing in some rows and otherwise reads once, few, many or a size class.

clone_size,d_call,v_call,j_call,cdr3_aa,cdr3_nt
few,TRBD2,TRBV20-1,TRBJ2-6,CSADAQVGLAGSGANVLTF,TGCAGTGCTGATGCCCAAGTCGGGCTAGCGGGCTCTGGGGCCAACGTCCTGACTTTC
many,TRBD1,TRBV28,TRBJ1-2,CASSPTDREVHGYTF,TGTGCCAGCAGCCCCACCGACAGGGAGGTTCATGGCTACACCTTC
-,-,TRBV19,TRBJ1-1,CASSMHRVNTEAFF,TGTGCCAGTAGTATGCACAGGGTGAACACTGAAGCTTTCTTT
-,TRBD2,TRBV11-1,TRBJ2-6,CASTPGGGANVLTF,TGTGCCAGCACCCCGGGGGGTGGGGCCAACGTCCTGACTTTC
many,TRBD2,TRBV6-1,TRBJ2-5,CASSETGGSWETQYF,TGTGCCAGCAGTGAAACTGGCGGGAGCTGGGAGACCCAGTACTTC
many,-,TRBV27,TRBJ1-1,CASSPVGGEAFF,TGTGCCAGCAGTCCCGTGGGCGGTGAAGCTTTCTTT
-,-,TRBV6-9,TRBJ1-1,CASSWGDRGTEAFF,TGTGCCAGCAGTTGGGGAGATAGAGGCACTGAAGCTTTCTTT
-,-,TRBV4-1,TRBJ1-4,CASSPRGMGSDEKLFF,TGCGCCAGCAGCCCCCGAGGGATGGGTTCGGATGAAAAACTGTTTTTT
many,-,TRBV28,TRBJ2-7,CASRALDPLYEQYF,TGTGCCAGCAGGGCATTAGACCCCCTCTACGAGCAGTACTTC
few,-,TRBV19,TRBJ1-5,CATHGGPSGPQHF,TGTGCCACCCATGGAGGCCCCAGTGGTCCCCAGCATTTT
many,-,TRBV28,TRBJ1-5,CASSSVGLNQPQHF,TGTGCCAGCAGTTCAGTAGGCCTTAATCAGCCCCAGCATTTT
many,-,TRBV18,TRBJ1-1,CASSPQGSNTEAFF,TGTGCCAGCAGCCCCCAGGGGTCGAACACTGAAGCTTTCTTT
many,-,TRBV20-1,TRBJ2-2,CSARDPNTGELFF,TGCAGTGCTAGAGACCCGAACACCGGGGAGCTGTTTTTT
many,TRBD1,TRBV28,TRBJ2-7,CASRPGQGGYEQYF,TGTGCCAGCAGGCCGGGACAGGGTGGCTACGAGCAGTACTTC
many,-,TRBV11-3,TRBJ2-2,CASSLDLTLGDTGELFF,TGTGCCAGCAGCTTAGATTTGACTTTGGGGGACACCGGGGAGCTGTTTTTT
many,-,TRBV28,TRBJ2-2,CASSSDSSYTGELFF,TGTGCCAGCAGTTCGGACAGCTCGTACACCGGGGAGCTGTTTTTT
-,-,TRBV5-1,TRBJ2-7,CASSSGPNTYEQYF,TGCGCCAGCAGCTCTGGGCCGAATACCTACGAGCAGTACTTC
few,-,TRBV7-8,TRBJ2-7,CASSLRSGVPEQYF,TGTGCCAGCAGCTTACGGTCGGGGGTACCCGAGCAGTACTTC
once,-,TRBV6-5,TRBJ2-3,CASSYDLTDTQYF,TGTGCCAGCAGTTACGACCTCACAGATACGCAGTATTTT
few,TRBD1,TRBV29-1,TRBJ2-6,CSVTGTGDSGANVLTF,TGCAGCGTTACCGGGACAGGAGACTCTGGGGCCAACGTCCTGACTTTC
many,-,TRBV6-1,TRBJ1-5,CASSEGAGSSNQPQHF,TGTGCCAGCAGCGAAGGGGCGGGAAGTAGCAATCAGCCCCAGCATTTT
-,TRBD2,TRBV19,TRBJ2-2,CASSILREGAGELFF,TGTGCCAGTAGTATACTACGGGAGGGCGCCGGGGAGCTGTTTTTT
few,-,TRBV20-1,TRBJ2-7,CSASAGNEQYF,TGCAGTGCTAGTGCCGGGAACGAGCAGTACTTC
many,TRBD2,TRBV30,TRBJ2-7,CAWSVSLAGHEQYF,TGTGCCTGGAGTGTTTCGCTAGCGGGCCACGAGCAGTACTTC
many,-,TRBV3-1,TRBJ1-5,CASSHGLAQSTQHF,TGTGCCAGCAGCCATGGTTTAGCTCAATCAACCCAGCATTTT
many,-,TRBV14,TRBJ2-2,CASSPWDTYTGELFF,TGTGCCAGCAGCCCATGGGACACCTACACCGGGGAGCTGTTTTTT
many,-,TRBV2,TRBJ1-1,CASIPRDFETEAFF,TGTGCCAGCATTCCCAGGGATTTTGAAACTGAAGCTTTCTTT
-,-,TRBV5-5,TRBJ1-1,CASSYNLGGLPEAFF,TGTGCCAGCAGCTACAATTTGGGGGGGCTCCCTGAAGCTTTCTTT
few,-,TRBV3-1,TRBJ2-1,CASSQDTGQQFF,TGTGCCAGCAGCCAAGATACCGGCCAGCAGTTCTTC
many,TRBD1,TRBV5-1,TRBJ1-2,CASTAGTEYGYTF,TGCGCCAGCACCGCCGGGACAGAATATGGCTACACCTTC
few,-,TRBV2,TRBJ2-1,CASSDVNEQFF,TGTGCCAGCAGTGACGTCAATGAGCAGTTCTTC
-,-,TRBV10-3,TRBJ1-4,CAIGTATNEKLFF,TGTGCCATCGGCACAGCAACTAATGAAAAACTGTTTTTT
-,-,TRBV10-1,TRBJ2-1,CASSESAAGTYNEQFF,TGCGCCAGCAGTGAGTCCGCAGCGGGCACCTACAATGAGCAGTTCTTC
-,-,TRBV28,TRBJ2-5,CASSFRPGRETQYF,TGTGCCAGCAGTTTTCGGCCGGGAAGGGAGACCCAGTACTTC
-,-,TRBV4-2,TRBJ1-1,CASSQESRSNTEAFF,TGTGCCAGCAGCCAAGAATCCAGGTCGAACACTGAAGCTTTCTTT
many,-,TRBV6-1,TRBJ1-5,CASSTIQQQPQHF,TGTGCCAGCAGCACAATACAGCAGCAGCCCCAGCATTTT
many,-,TRBV28,TRBJ2-5,CASSLRWETQYF,TGTGCCAGCAGTTTGAGGTGGGAGACCCAGTACTTC
few,-,TRBV15,TRBJ2-3,CATSKSSQRVGGTQYF,TGTGCCACCAGCAAGAGCAGTCAGCGGGTAGGGGGTACGCAGTATTTT
many,-,TRBV27,TRBJ2-7,CASSYRQGGYEQYF,TGTGCCAGCAGTTACAGGCAGGGAGGCTACGAGCAGTACTTC
-,TRBD2,TRBV25-1,TRBJ2-7,CATGLAHLVRDYEQYF,TGTGCCACCGGACTAGCCCACCTTGTCCGCGACTACGAGCAGTACTTC
many,-,TRBV10-3,TRBJ1-2,CAISESNERGYTF,TGTGCCATCAGTGAGTCGAATGAACGGGGCTACACCTTC
many,-,TRBV7-8,TRBJ1-4,CASSLHGTTNEKLFF,TGTGCCAGCAGCTTACACGGAACAACTAATGAAAAACTGTTTTTT
many,-,TRBV11-2,TRBJ2-5,CASSGEGETQYF,TGTGCCAGCAGCGGGGAAGGAGAGACCCAGTACTTC
many,TRBD1,TRBV27,TRBJ1-5,CASRRTGDQPQHF,TGTGCCAGCAGACGGACAGGGGATCAGCCCCAGCATTTT
many,TRBD1,TRBV2,TRBJ1-2,CASSERGLSYTF,TGTGCCAGCAGTGAAAGGGGGCTCAGCTACACCTTC